Presented here are 27 T cell receptor beta chains from one specimen sequenced in a study of blood T cell repertoires in COVID-19. TCRdb keeps only in-frame clones here, not all; method: immunoSEQ multiplex PCR. The table lists 250,000 to 300,000 clones, 88% of them singletons, with 10% to 12% in the top ten. Sequencing was performed on peripheral blood. All receptors come from a woman aged 25 to 39 with COVID-19, enrolled during active disease.

V gene TRBV12-3 or TRBV12-4 combines with J gene TRBJ1-1; D may be TRBD1 (5 bases). CDR3 length equals 12 residues. Trimming took off 6 bases at V and 6 bases at J, with 11 bases between the two ends. The chain's CDR3 is CASRGREAEAFF. The CDR3 nucleotides are TGTGCCAGCAGGGGCAGGGAAGCTGAAGCTTTCTTT.

A word on this clone: Other DNA sequences in this specimen translate into the identical CDR3. The V gene is TRBV5-1, the J gene TRBJ2-1; TRBD1 aligns across 10 bases. The CDR3 is made up of 16 amino acids. V lost 4 bases to trimming and J lost 0 bases; unmatched junction nucleotides: 4. Germline CDR1 SGHRS, CDR2 YFSETQ. The chain's CDR3 is CASSPGQGDSYNEQFF. As DNA, the CDR3 is TGCGCCAGCAGCCCAGGACAGGGGGACTCCTACAATGAGCAGTTCTTC.

The chain joins TRBV4-1 to TRBJ1-1; 12 bases fit TRBD1. This CDR3 is 18 amino acids long. V gave up 2 bases and J gave up 1 base; unmatched junction bases: 8. Germline V gives CDR1 MGHRA, CDR2 YSYEKL. CDR3 coding DNA: TGCGCCAGCAGCCAACCCGTCCGGGACAGGGGGCCGAACACTGAAGCTTTCTTT. This sequence encodes CASSQPVRDRGPNTEAFF.

The chain couples TRBV28 to TRBJ1-4, with TRBD1 as a possible D gene (6 bases). CDR1 and CDR2 from the germline V gene are MDHEN and SYDVKM. The CDR3 extends over 13 amino acids. The V and J ends lost 7 bases and 7 bases respectively, with 13 bases between them. The CDR3 loop is CASKGRGFEKLFF. The CDR3 DNA reads TGTGCCAGCAAGGGCAGGGGATTTGAAAAACTGTTTTTT. The entire variable domain, with the rest obtained from reference TRBV28 and TRBJ1-4, is as follows: DVKVTQSSRYLVKRTGEKVFLECVQDMDHENMFWYRQDPGLGLRLIYFSYDVKMKEKGDIPEGYSVSREKKERFSLILESASTNQTSMYLCASKGRGFEKLFFGSGTQLSVL.

The J gene is TRBJ1-1, the V gene TRBV7-2; the match to TRBD1 covers 7 bases. Germline CDR1 and CDR2: SGHTA and FQGNSA. This CDR3 has 15 residues. V lost 5 bases to trimming and J lost 1 base; unmatched junction nucleotides: 7. Written as DNA, the CDR3 is TGTGCCAGCAGCCCCCGGACAGGCCGGAACACTGAAGCTTTCTTT. Translated, it gives CASSPRTGRNTEAFF.

Concerning this clone: One end of the junction does not line up with germline, which may come from a read error. The chain couples TRBV6-1 to TRBJ2-7, with 7 bases fitting TRBD1. The CDR3 is 13 residues long. Looked up from germline, CDR1 is MNHNS and CDR2 is SASEGT. The CDR3 DNA sequence: TGTGCCAGCAGTAAAGCCGGGACAGTCGAGCAGTACTTC. Protein sequence: CASSKAGTVEQYF.

The J gene is TRBJ2-7, the V gene TRBV5-4, with a possible D match to TRBD2 (6 bases). Germline-derived CDR1 and CDR2 are SGHNT and YYREEE (reference sequence). V was trimmed by 4 bases and J by 1 base, leaving 15 bases between them. This CDR3 has 15 residues. CDR3 nucleotide sequence: TGTGCCAGCAGCCTATTGGGTGGGGGGTCCTACGAGCAGTACTTC. Translating gives CASSLLGGGSYEQYF.

This clone showed up just once. The chain employs TRBV2 and TRBJ2-3, with D possibly being TRBD1 (5 bases). The ends were cut back, 3 bases at V and 4 bases at J, with 11 bases in the middle. This CDR3 has 14 residues. Germline V gives CDR1 SNHLY, CDR2 FYNNEI. The CDR3 region has the DNA TGTGCCAGCAGTGATAGCAGGGATGCAGATACGCAGTATTTT. This encodes CASSDSRDADTQYF.

CDR3 nucleotide sequence: TGTGCCAGCATCCTAACAGGGGTAGGTAGCACCGGGGAGCTGTTTTTT. Amino acid sequence: CASILTGVGSTGELFF. The chain links TRBV21-1 to TRBJ2-2; the DNA was not compared with TRBD1, the D call given in the table. TRBV21-1 is listed as a pseudogene. This CDR3 is built from 16 residues.

This clone came up once. The V gene is TRBV19, the J gene TRBJ2-7; TRBD1 might be the D (5 bases). CDR1 and CDR2 (germline): LNHDA, SQIVND (reference sequence). V lost 5 bases to trimming and J lost 1 base, with 15 bases between them. This CDR3 comprises 15 residues. CDR3 residues: CASSVQGIRSYEQYF. The CDR3 DNA reads as TGTGCCAGTAGTGTTCAGGGAATCCGGTCCTACGAGCAGTACTTC.

V gene TRBV2 combines with J gene TRBJ2-1; TRBD2 matches 7 bases. Trimming took 3 bases from V and 9 from J; bases not matched to a gene: 8. Germline V gene lookup returns CDR1 SNHLY and CDR2 FYNNEI. The CDR3 sequence is 14 residues long. Written as DNA, the CDR3 is TGTGCCAGCAGTGAGGTGAGAGCGGGGACTGAGCAGTTCTTC. This codes for CASSEVRAGTEQFF.

CDR3 region: CASSDGHNTEAFF. The CDR3 coding sequence is TGCGCCAGCAGTGATGGGCACAACACTGAAGCTTTCTTT. This chain links TRBV10-2 with TRBJ1-1; no firm D call. Trimming took 3 bases from V and 2 from J, leaving 7 bases between them. Germline lookup yields CDR1 WSHSY and CDR2 SAAADI. The CDR3 covers 13 residues.

The chain recombines TRBV6-6 with TRBJ2-2; the match to TRBD2 covers 12 bases. V was pared by 11 bases and J by 7 bases, with 11 bases of the junction left unmatched. In germline, CDR1 is MNHNY, CDR2 SVGAGI (reference sequence). This CDR3 is 15 amino acids long. The CDR3 loop is CAVRPASGRVGELFF. Written as DNA, the CDR3 is TGTGCCGTCAGGCCGGCTAGCGGGAGGGTCGGGGAGCTGTTTTTT.

V is TRBV6-5 and J is TRBJ2-5, with a possible D match to TRBD1 (6 bases). The V gene's germline CDR1 is MNHEY and CDR2 SVGAGI. The CDR3 covers 14 residues. The V end was cut by 0 bases, the J end by 5 bases, with 10 bases between. CDR3 region: CASSYSTGIETQYF. Here the CDR3 DNA reads TGTGCCAGCAGTTACTCTACAGGGATCGAGACCCAGTACTTC.

This sequence joins TRBV5-1 and TRBJ2-3; 9 positions agree with TRBD1. Germline loops: CDR1 SGHRS, CDR2 YFSETQ. V lost 4 bases, J lost 0 bases, and 6 bases stayed unmatched. There are 16 residues in the CDR3. This chain's CDR3 is CASSRGTGPSTDTQYF. The CDR3 nucleotides read TGCGCCAGCAGCCGGGGGACAGGGCCCAGCACAGATACGCAGTATTTT.

The chain couples TRBV4-1 to TRBJ2-1; D is perhaps TRBD2 (8 bases). Trimming took 3 bases from V and 5 from J, leaving 20 bases between them. Germline values: CDR1 MGHRA, CDR2 YSYEKL. CDR3 size: 17 residues. The CDR3 spells CASSHPRTGLADNEQFF. The DNA for the CDR3 is TGCGCCAGCAGCCATCCCAGGACAGGACTAGCAGACAATGAGCAGTTCTTC.

The genes are TRBV10-3 and TRBJ1-6, with D possibly matching TRBD1 (6 bases). Germline V gives CDR1 ENHRY, CDR2 SYGVKD. This CDR3 is built from 15 residues. V was clipped by 4 bases and J by 3 bases, with 10 bases between them. DNA of the CDR3: TGTGCCATCAGTGCGGGGGGCGGCTATAATTCACCCCTCCACTTT. It yields the protein CAISAGGGYNSPLHF.

The chain is built from TRBV2 and TRBJ1-5; weak D call: TRBD1 (5 bases). CDR3 length equals 13 residues. V shed 6 bases and J shed 6 bases, with 12 bases lying between them. The germline V gene encodes CDR1 SNHLY and CDR2 FYNNEI. The CDR3: CASRRDSSQPQHF. CDR3 bases: TGTGCCAGCAGGCGAGACAGTTCTCAGCCCCAGCATTTT.

This rearrangement joins TRBV29-1 to TRBJ2-5, with 7 bases aligning to TRBD2. Germline CDR1 SQVTM, CDR2 ANQGSEA. The CDR3 is 14 residues long. V lost 0 bases and J lost 5; bases outside the gene matches: 6. The CDR3 sequence: CSVEDPLGGETQYF. As DNA, the CDR3 is TGCAGCGTTGAAGACCCCCTGGGGGGGGAGACCCAGTACTTC.

This chain links TRBV7-2 with TRBJ2-7; tentatively, D is TRBD2 (6 bases). The V end lost 3 bases, the J end lost 2 bases, and 14 bases lay between the germline ends. Germline loops: CDR1 SGHTA, CDR2 FQGNSA. The CDR3 contains 15 residues. This chain's CDR3 is CASSLGLALTYEQYF. CDR3 in DNA: TGTGCCAGCAGCTTGGGGCTAGCGTTGACCTACGAGCAGTACTTC.

The chain couples TRBV4-2 to TRBJ1-3; D perhaps matches TRBD1 (5 bases). V was trimmed by 1 base and J by 0 bases, leaving 7 bases between them. This CDR3 comprises 15 residues. Germline-derived CDR1 and CDR2 are LGHNA and YNFKEQ. CDR3 protein: CASSQAQGSGNTIYF. The CDR3 bases are TGTGCCAGCAGCCAAGCTCAGGGCTCTGGAAACACCATATATTTT.

The chain carries TRBV9 and TRBJ2-4; 8 nucleotides agree with TRBD1. This CDR3 has 13 residues. The germline V gene has CDR1 SGDLS and CDR2 YYNGEE. After removal of 0 bases from V and 9 bases from J, the junction contained 2 bases not matched to a gene. The CDR3 bases are TGTGCCAGCAGCGTAGCCGGACAGGGCATTCAGTACTTC. Protein sequence: CASSVAGQGIQYF.

The CDR3 region is CASSLAGVGYEQYF. The CDR3 nucleotides read TGTGCCAGCAGCTTGGCAGGCGTGGGCTACGAGCAGTACTTC. This chain joins TRBV5-4 and TRBJ2-7; no definite D call. Between the trimmed V and J ends, which lost 0 bases and 3 bases, there was a span of 10 bases. Germline V gene lookup returns CDR1 SGHNT and CDR2 YYREEE (reference sequence). The CDR3 length is 14 residues.

This chain connects TRBV29-1 to TRBJ1-2, with D possibly TRBD1 on 6 matching bases. The V gene lost 3 bases and the J gene lost 4 bases, with 12 bases spanning the gap. CDR3 length: 13 residues. Germline-derived CDR1 and CDR2 are SQVTM and ANQGSEA. CDR3 amino acids: CSVDRGGLYGYTF. DNA of the CDR3: TGCAGCGTTGACCGGGGGGGCCTCTATGGCTACACCTTC.

The V gene is TRBV5-4, the J gene TRBJ1-1; D is unresolved. V was pared by 4 bases and J by 3 bases, with 16 bases between. Looked up from germline, CDR1 is SGHNT and CDR2 is YYREEE (reference sequence). This CDR3 has 15 amino acids. The CDR3 nucleotides read TGTGCCAGCAGCCCTGGTAACCCGAGGGACACTGAAGCTTTCTTT. It is translated as CASSPGNPRDTEAFF.

The chain carries TRBV6-5 and TRBJ1-5, with 7 bases lining up with TRBD1. Germline V lookup: CDR1 MNHEY, CDR2 SVGAGI. With V trimmed by 6 bases and J by 4 bases, 3 bases remained unmatched. The CDR3 sequence is 13 residues long. CDR3 amino acids: CASRRQGNQPQHF. The CDR3 nucleotides are TGTGCCAGCAGAAGACAGGGAAATCAGCCCCAGCATTTT.

The V and J genes are TRBV5-1 and TRBJ1-4, with no clear D. The germline V and J ends were trimmed by 0 bases and 1 base, with 4 bases remaining between them. Germline loops: CDR1 SGHRS, CDR2 YFSETQ. The CDR3 length is 14 residues. CDR3 protein: CASSLGLTNEKLFF. CDR3 bases: TGCGCCAGCAGCTTGGGGCTAACTAATGAAAAACTGTTTTTT.